The 10 T cell receptor beta chains listed next were all sequenced from one sample in a study of cytomegalovirus exposure and HLA in healthy donors. It was with 60 Vbeta and 13 Jbeta primers that the PCR ran. Repertoires were generated with immunoSEQ multiplex PCR, while TCRdb's copy carries only in-frame clones and drops some. The sample lists some 190,000 clones, roughly 10% seen once, with 1% to 1.5% in the top ten. Sample: PBMCs. These receptors were obtained from a woman aged 25 to 39 in good health and CMV-seropositive.

This sequence joins TRBV19 and TRBJ2-1, with TRBD2 matching 7 bases. V trimming: 5 bases; J trimming: 8 bases; junction bases outside the gene matches: 6. CDR3 length: 13 residues. CDR1 is LNHDA, CDR2 SQIVND, per germline (reference sequence). The CDR3 region has the DNA TGTGCCAGTAGTTTCCGGCTAGCGGATGAGCAGTTCTTC. Translation: CASSFRLADEQFF.

The CDR3 DNA reads TGTGCCAGCAGCCAAGGCGGTAGCGGGTACAATGAGCAGTTCTTC. Its protein product is CASSQGGSGYNEQFF. The genes are TRBV4-2 and TRBJ2-1; 7 bases align to TRBD2. CDR3 size: 15 residues. The V gene end was trimmed by 1 base and the J gene end by 4 bases; junction bases not matched to a gene: 4. Per germline, CDR1 LGHNA and CDR2 YNFKEQ.

This clone was seen more than once but under ten times. The J gene is TRBJ1-5, the V gene TRBV6-5, with D hard to call. The CDR3 has 14 amino acids. V was clipped by 2 bases and J by 7 bases, with 12 bases between them. Germline V CDR1 and CDR2: MNHEY, SVGAGI. The CDR3 nucleotides are TGTGCCAGCAGTTACCTGGGCGAAGGACAGCCCCAGCATTTT. Translating gives CASSYLGEGQPQHF.

This clone was counted a few times. The chain recombines TRBV5-1 with TRBJ1-4, with 7 bases matching TRBD1. V lost 4 bases to trimming and J lost 8 bases; unmatched junction nucleotides: 11. Germline V gene sequence: CDR1 SGHRS, CDR2 YFSETQ. This CDR3 has 15 amino acids. CDR3 sequence reads: CASSTVGDSKEKLFF. CDR3 DNA sequence: TGCGCCAGCAGCACCGTGGGGGACAGTAAAGAAAAACTGTTTTTT.

This clone was observed a few times. This rearrangement joins TRBV5-4 to TRBJ1-1; D call uncertain. V lost 3 bases to trimming and J lost 3 bases, with 15 bases between them. In germline, CDR1 is SGHNT, CDR2 YYREEE (reference sequence). CDR3 length equals 15 residues. The DNA for the CDR3 is TGTGCCAGCAGCTCTACTCGGGGTCCATACACTGAAGCTTTCTTT. Translating gives CASSSTRGPYTEAFF.

This clone was counted a few times. The chain joins TRBV2 to TRBJ2-3; 10 nucleotides align to TRBD2. V lost 3 bases and J lost 5; bases outside the gene matches: 2. Germline CDR1 SNHLY, CDR2 FYNNEI. This CDR3 contains 14 residues. The CDR3 sequence: CASSDPSGRDTQYF. DNA of the CDR3: TGTGCCAGCAGTGACCCTAGCGGGAGAGATACGCAGTATTTT.

This clone has just a few counts. The CDR3 region is CASSPPRTGNTGELFF. As DNA, the CDR3 is TGTGCCAGCTCACCGCCCCGGACAGGGAACACCGGGGAGCTGTTTTTT. This sequence joins TRBV18 and TRBJ2-2; 7 bases line up with TRBD1. Germline V gene lookup returns CDR1 KGHSH and CDR2 LQKENI. This CDR3 comprises 16 residues. Unmatched junction bases numbered 5, after V lost 3 bases and J lost 1 base.

The chain uses TRBV5-1 and TRBJ2-7; TRBD2 might be the D (7 bases). This CDR3 spans 14 amino acids. Trimming shortened V by 4 bases and J by 6 bases, and 17 bases separated the two germline ends. Germline CDR1 reads SGHRS; CDR2 reads YFSETQ. Written as DNA, the CDR3 is TGCGCCAGCAGCGATCCTAGCGGAGGGGGCGAGCAGTACTTC. Translation gives CASSDPSGGGEQYF. The full variable domain, rest sourced from reference TRBV5-1 and TRBJ2-7, is KAGVTQTPRYLIKTRGQQVTLSCSPISGHRSVSWYQQTPGQGLQFLFEYFSETQRNKGNFPGRFSGRQFSNSRSEMNVSTLELGDSALYLCASSDPSGGGEQYFGPGTRLTVT.

The chain couples TRBV21-1 to TRBJ2-5; the table's D gene call, TRBD2, was not cross checked with the DNA. TRBV21-1 is annotated as a pseudogene. The length of the CDR3 is 18 residues. The DNA for the CDR3 is TGTGCCAGCAGCAAATTAGCACGCCGTCTAGTGACCCAAGAGACCCAGTACTTC. The encoded protein is CASSKLARRLVTQETQYF.

This clone was recorded a few times. The genes are TRBV7-9 and TRBJ2-7; 7 nucleotides line up with TRBD2. Germline V gives CDR1 SEHNR, CDR2 FQNEAQ (reference sequence). J lost 4 bases, V lost 5 bases, and 11 bases had no gene match. The CDR3 contains 15 residues. Here the CDR3 reads CASSPWTRTPYEQYF. The CDR3 nucleotides are TGTGCCAGCAGCCCCTGGACTAGAACTCCGTACGAGCAGTACTTC.